One and the same sample provided the 18 T cell receptor beta chains below, sequenced in a study of blood T cell dynamics during melanoma immunotherapy. Time point in this sample: week 3, after first cycle of checkpoint inhibitor. TCRdb's table, derived via immunoSEQ multiplex PCR, lists solely in-frame clones and lacks some. The data show approximately 5,900 clones, 80% to 85% seen once. The sample here was blood, taken from a patient treated with checkpoint blockade. These receptors were collected from a human donor with melanoma.

This clone was observed a handful of times. The chain combines TRBV28 with TRBJ1-5; D is undetermined. The CDR3 totals 14 residues. V gave up 0 bases and J gave up 4 bases, with 7 bases separating them. CDR1 is MDHEN and CDR2 is SYDVKM in the germline V gene. In DNA, the CDR3 is TGTGCCAGCAGTTTATGGTTTAGTAATCAGCCCCAGCATTTT. It encodes CASSLWFSNQPQHF. The variable domain in full, with the rest retrieved from reference TRBV28 and TRBJ1-5, is DVKVTQSSRYLVKRTGEKVFLECVQDMDHENMFWYRQDPGLGLRLIYFSYDVKMKEKGDIPEGYSVSREKKERFSLILESASTNQTSMYLCASSLWFSNQPQHFGDGTRLSIL.

The chain couples TRBV4-1 to TRBJ1-5, with 12 bases matching TRBD1. CDR3 length: 17 amino acids. The germline V gene has CDR1 MGHRA and CDR2 YSYEKL. V was clipped by 0 bases and J by 7 bases; unmatched bases: 7. As DNA, the CDR3 is TGCGCCAGCAGCCAAGATGGGGGACAGGGGGCTTGGCAGCCCCAGCATTTT. Protein sequence: CASSQDGGQGAWQPQHF.

CDR3 DNA: TGCGCCAGCAGCCAAGATCCGGCCAGCCGATACGAGCAGTACTTC. Translated: CASSQDPASRYEQYF. The chain employs TRBV4-1 and TRBJ2-7, with unresolved D. CDR1 and CDR2 from the germline V gene are MGHRA and YSYEKL. This CDR3 has 15 amino acids. The germline V and J ends were trimmed by 0 bases and 4 bases, with 13 bases remaining between them.

The gene calls are TRBV6-1 and TRBJ1-1; D might be TRBD1 (5 bases). Germline values: CDR1 MNHNS, CDR2 SASEGT. V was trimmed by 2 bases and J by 4 bases, leaving 14 bases between them. This CDR3 spans 15 amino acids. In DNA form, the CDR3 reads TGTGCCAGCAGTGAACCGGGGGAGAAGACCACTGAAGCTTTCTTT. Protein: CASSEPGEKTTEAFF.

This rearrangement joins TRBV18 to TRBJ2-7, with a possible D match to TRBD1 (5 bases). This CDR3 comprises 14 residues. Germline lookup yields CDR1 KGHSH and CDR2 LQKENI. Trimming removed 6 bases from V and 2 bases from J, with 14 bases in between. The CDR3 DNA reads TGTGCCAGCTCTAGCCAGGGTGGCCCCTACGAGCAGTACTTC. Amino acid sequence: CASSSQGGPYEQYF.

The V and J genes are TRBV6-5 and TRBJ1-3; D is unresolved. Germline V CDR1 and CDR2: MNHEY, SVGAGI. This CDR3 contains 13 residues. V was trimmed by 6 bases and J by 0 bases, leaving 6 bases between them. The CDR3 DNA follows: TGTGCCAGCAGGCGGAGCTCTGGAAACACCATATATTTT. Residues: CASRRSSGNTIYF.

The chain carries TRBV6-1 and TRBJ1-1; 8 bases agree with TRBD1. The junction had 3 bases not matched to a gene; V was cut back by 2 bases and J by 1 base. Germline CDR1 MNHNS, CDR2 SASEGT. The CDR3 is made up of 15 amino acids. This CDR3 is CASSETGTGNTEAFF. The CDR3 bases are TGTGCCAGCAGTGAAACGGGGACAGGGAACACTGAAGCTTTCTTT.

The chain links TRBV27 to TRBJ1-2; D is possibly TRBD1 (6 bases). CDR3 size: 14 residues. The germline gives CDR1 MNHEY, CDR2 SMNVEV (reference sequence). CDR3 coding DNA: TGTGCTACCAGCGGCTTTGGACAGAACTATGGCTACACCTTC. Translated, it gives CATSGFGQNYGYTF.

V usage is TRBV5-4 and J usage is TRBJ2-7, with D uncertain. V lost 2 bases and J 6 bases, leaving 12 bases between the germline ends. The germline V gene has CDR1 SGHNT and CDR2 YYREEE (reference sequence). CDR3 length: 13 amino acids. The CDR3 region has the DNA TGTGCCAGCAGCTTATCTGGTTTCCGCGAGCAGTACTTC. Protein: CASSLSGFREQYF.

This clone was counted between two and nine times. This chain connects TRBV5-1 to TRBJ1-1, with a tentative D call TRBD1 (5 bases). The germline gives CDR1 SGHRS, CDR2 YFSETQ. The CDR3 has 13 residues. V lost 0 bases, J lost 3 bases, and 6 bases lay in between. The CDR3 sequence: CASSLVGDTEAFF. The CDR3 region has the DNA TGCGCCAGCAGCTTGGTGGGGGACACTGAAGCTTTCTTT.

This chain uses TRBV10-3 with TRBJ1-2; 9 bases match TRBD1. The V gene's germline CDR1 is ENHRY and CDR2 SYGVKD. The junction had 4 bases not matched to a gene; V was cut back by 5 bases and J by 6 bases. The CDR3 runs 13 residues. The CDR3, as DNA: TGTGCCATCAGTCCCGGGACAGGGAATGGCTACACCTTC. Its translation is CAISPGTGNGYTF.

V is TRBV29-1 and J is TRBJ1-2, with a possible D match to TRBD1 (6 bases). CDR1 is SQVTM and CDR2 is ANQGSEA in the germline V gene. This CDR3 region has 11 residues. Trimming took 5 bases from V and 3 from J, leaving 7 bases between them. CDR3 sequence reads: CSVKGDYGYTF. In DNA, the CDR3 is TGCAGCGTTAAGGGGGACTATGGCTACACCTTC.

The J gene is TRBJ1-4, the V gene TRBV5-4; no clear D. CDR3 size: 14 residues. The germline CDR1 and CDR2 sequences are SGHNT and YYREEE (reference sequence). The V and J ends lost 9 bases and 0 bases respectively, with 12 bases between them. CDR3 bases: TGTGCCACTTTCAATCTCTCAACTAATGAAAAACTGTTTTTT. Its translation is CATFNLSTNEKLFF.

V is TRBV5-8 and J is TRBJ2-7, with 9 bases identical to TRBD1. This CDR3 spans 16 amino acids. Germline CDR1 is SGHTS and CDR2 is YDEGEE. The trim removed 1 base at V and 8 bases at J, leaving 13 bases unmatched. As DNA, the CDR3 is TGTGCCAGCAGCTTGCCCGATAGCCGGGACAGGGTTAAGCAGTACTTC. It yields the protein CASSLPDSRDRVKQYF.

This clone was found once. The CDR3 DNA is TGTGCCTGGAGTCGCTCCCGGACAGGGGCATGGAACACTGAAGCTTTCTTT. Translation gives CAWSRSRTGAWNTEAFF. This rearrangement joins TRBV30 to TRBJ1-1; 9 positions agree with TRBD1. The CDR3 is made up of 17 amino acids. V was pared by 2 bases and J by 1 base, with 11 bases of the junction left unmatched. Germline V lookup: CDR1 GTSNPN, CDR2 SVGIG (reference sequence).

This clone was observed a few times. The chain recombines TRBV5-5 with TRBJ2-7, with a tentative D call TRBD1 (5 bases). Germline CDR1 and CDR2: SGHKS and YYEKEE (reference sequence). There are 14 residues in the CDR3. V dropped 0 bases and J dropped 1 base, with 8 bases sitting between them. The CDR3, as DNA: TGTGCCAGCAGCTTGGCAGGGTCGTCCTACGAGCAGTACTTC. This gives the protein CASSLAGSSYEQYF.

V and J are TRBV18 and TRBJ1-1; D ambiguous. Germline V CDR1 and CDR2: KGHSH, LQKENI. This CDR3 region has 15 residues. V was trimmed by 3 bases and J by 5 bases, leaving 16 bases between them. Here the CDR3 DNA reads TGTGCCAGCTCACCTCCGCTATGGGCAACTACTGAAGCTTTCTTT. Protein sequence: CASSPPLWATTEAFF.

The chain carries TRBV19 and TRBJ2-7; D gene ambiguous. Germline loops: CDR1 LNHDA, CDR2 SQIVND (reference sequence). V lost 5 bases to trimming and J lost 2 bases, with 13 bases between them. The CDR3 is 14 residues long. CDR3 in amino acids: CASSASQLAYEQYF. The CDR3 bases are TGTGCCAGTAGTGCCTCACAGCTAGCCTACGAGCAGTACTTC. The full variable domain, completed using reference TRBV19 and TRBJ2-7, is DGGITQSPKYLFRKEGQNVTLSCEQNLNHDAMYWYRQDPGQGLRLIYYSQIVNDFQKGDIAEGYSVSREKKESFPLTVTSAQKNPTAFYLCASSASQLAYEQYFGPGTRLTVT.